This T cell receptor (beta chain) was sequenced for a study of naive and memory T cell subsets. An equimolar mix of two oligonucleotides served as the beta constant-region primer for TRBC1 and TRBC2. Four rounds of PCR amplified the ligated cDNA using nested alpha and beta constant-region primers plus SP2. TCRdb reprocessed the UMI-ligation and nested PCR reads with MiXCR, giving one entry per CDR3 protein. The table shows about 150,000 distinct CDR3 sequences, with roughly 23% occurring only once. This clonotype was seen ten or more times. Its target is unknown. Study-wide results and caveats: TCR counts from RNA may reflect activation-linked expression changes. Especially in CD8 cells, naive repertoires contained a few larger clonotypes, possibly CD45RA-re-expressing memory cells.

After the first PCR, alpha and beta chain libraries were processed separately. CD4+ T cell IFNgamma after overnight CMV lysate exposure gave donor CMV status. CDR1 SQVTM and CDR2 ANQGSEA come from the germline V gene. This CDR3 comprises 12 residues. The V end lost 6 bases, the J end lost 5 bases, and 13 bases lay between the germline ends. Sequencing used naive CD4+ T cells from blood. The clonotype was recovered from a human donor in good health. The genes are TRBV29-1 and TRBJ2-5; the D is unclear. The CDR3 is CSVGEGLETQYF. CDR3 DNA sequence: TGCAGCGTCGGAGAAGGTCTGGAGACCCAGTACTTC. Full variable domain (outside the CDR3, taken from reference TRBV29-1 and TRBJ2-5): SAVISQKPSRDICQRGTSLTIQCQVDSQVTMMFWYRQQPGQSLTLIATANQGSEATYESGFVIDKFPISRPNLTFSTLTVSNMSPEDSSIYLCSVGEGLETQYFGPGTRLLVL.